Below are 3 T cell receptor beta chains sequenced from a single sample in a study of control samples from healthy donors and cancer patients. Produced via immunoSEQ multiplex PCR; TCRdb's table is partial and in-frame only. The repertoire holds 70,000 to 85,000 clones, with 91% as singletons. Sequences were obtained from blood. These receptors were obtained from a man aged 50 to 59 in good health.

This clone appeared a single time. The chain employs TRBV5-6 and TRBJ2-5; TRBD1 is a possible D gene (6 bases). Germline V lookup: CDR1 SGHDT, CDR2 YYEEEE. Trimming removed 1 base at V and 9 bases at J, with 13 bases between. The CDR3 runs to 13 residues. CDR3 amino acids: CASSLQGPTSQYF. The DNA of the CDR3 is TGTGCCAGCAGCTTGCAGGGGCCAACGTCCCAGTACTTC.

The chain has TRBV7-2 and TRBJ2-5; the D is unclear. Trimming cost V 1 base and J 0 bases, with 12 bases left between them. Germline assignment: CDR1 SGHTA and CDR2 FQGNSA. This CDR3 contains 16 residues. The CDR3 nucleotides are TGTGCCAGCAGCTTAGATAACGCCCGATACCAAGAGACCCAGTACTTC. Translation gives CASSLDNARYQETQYF.

This clone has more than one count but fewer than ten. This chain uses TRBV6-5 with TRBJ1-6, with D possibly being TRBD1 (5 bases). Trimming cost V 5 bases and J 11 bases, with 13 bases left between them. CDR1 and CDR2 (germline): MNHEY, SVGAGI. The CDR3 has 13 residues. Written as DNA, the CDR3 is TGTGCCAGCAGTCGGGACCTCCTGGCACCCCTCCACTTT. Its protein product is CASSRDLLAPLHF.